A single sample is the source of the 12 T cell receptor beta chains below, sequenced in a study of early T cells in non-severe SARS-CoV-2 infection. TCRdb reprocessed the 5' RACE reads via MiXCR and lists one record per CDR3 protein. The sample yields 55,000 to 80,000 distinct CDR3 sequences, 10% to 15% seen once. The sample taken for sequencing was whole blood. The receptors come from an adult who was a healthcare worker with PCR-confirmed SARS-CoV-2 infection or an uninfected control (not recorded which).

This clonotype turned up a few times. V and J are TRBV15 and TRBJ2-2; 7 bases align to TRBD2. Germline V gene sequence: CDR1 LNHNV, CDR2 YYDKDF (reference sequence). CDR3 length: 16 residues. Germline trimming cut 7 bases from V and 0 bases from J; bases unmatched to any gene: 8. This chain's CDR3 is CATMPYGTTNTGELFF. The CDR3 region has the DNA TGTGCCACCATGCCTTACGGGACTACGAACACCGGGGAGCTGTTTTTT.

This clonotype was found a few times. The chain employs TRBV6-5 and TRBJ1-2; 9 nucleotides agree with TRBD1. CDR1 is MNHEY and CDR2 is SVGAGI in the germline V gene. The CDR3 runs to 15 residues. V lost 4 bases, J lost 5 bases, and 8 bases stayed unmatched. The CDR3 nucleotides are TGTGCCAGCAGTTCGTATACAGGGGGCGCATATGGCTACACCTTC. Translated, it gives CASSSYTGGAYGYTF.

The genes are TRBV19 and TRBJ2-7; unclear D gene. V lost 5 bases and J lost 2, with 13 bases in between. Germline CDR1 and CDR2: LNHDA and SQIVND (reference sequence). The CDR3 loop spans 14 amino acids. CDR3 nucleotide sequence: TGTGCCAGTAGTGTCGGCATGCAGACCTACGAGCAGTACTTC. It is translated as CASSVGMQTYEQYF.

This clonotype showed up just a few times. J is TRBJ2-7 and V is TRBV4-1; 7 bases match TRBD2. Losses at the gene ends were 2 bases for V and 5 bases for J; bases not matched to a gene: 12. The CDR3 has 16 amino acids. The germline CDR1 and CDR2 sequences are MGHRA and YSYEKL. Here the CDR3 reads CASSQTLAERSHEQYF. The CDR3 nucleotides are TGCGCCAGCAGCCAAACTCTAGCGGAAAGAAGCCACGAGCAGTACTTC.

The chain recombines TRBV3-1 with TRBJ2-5; the D is unclear. Germline assignment: CDR1 LGHDT and CDR2 YNNKEL (reference sequence). V shed 4 bases and J shed 4 bases, with 10 bases lying between them. The CDR3 covers 13 residues. The CDR3 DNA is TGTGCCAGCAGCCCCAGGAATCGAGAGACCCAGTACTTC. This codes for CASSPRNRETQYF.

This clonotype was recorded many times. This sequence joins TRBV4-3 and TRBJ2-7; TRBD1 might be the D (6 bases). V was clipped by 0 bases and J by 2 bases, with 11 bases between them. The CDR3 has 15 residues. From germline, CDR1 is LGHNA and CDR2 YSLEER. In DNA, the CDR3 is TGCGCCAGCAGCCAAGAGAGGGGGAAGCCCTACGAGCAGTACTTC. Translation: CASSQERGKPYEQYF.

This clonotype showed up just a few times. The chain has TRBV11-2 and TRBJ1-3; D perhaps matches TRBD1 (6 bases). The germline gives CDR1 SGHAT, CDR2 FQNNGV. V was trimmed by 3 bases and J by 0 bases, leaving 21 bases between them. The CDR3 covers 19 residues. In nucleotides, the CDR3 is TGTGCCAGCAGCTTGAGGGGGATTCGAAATCTAAACTCTGGAAACACCATATATTTT. This sequence encodes CASSLRGIRNLNSGNTIYF.

The chain links TRBV3-1 to TRBJ2-7; 10 nucleotides line up with TRBD1. CDR3 length: 15 residues. Trimming at V came to 1 base and at J to 6 bases, leaving 6 bases not matched to a gene. The germline V gene encodes CDR1 LGHDT and CDR2 YNNKEL (reference sequence). The chain's CDR3 is CASSQVGQGFSEQYF. Here the CDR3 DNA reads TGTGCCAGCAGCCAAGTGGGACAGGGGTTTTCCGAGCAGTACTTC.

There are a few counts of this clonotype. The chain joins TRBV6-5 to TRBJ1-1; 8 bases are a match to TRBD1. The V gene end was trimmed by 11 bases and the J gene end by 1 base; junction bases not matched to a gene: 9. The CDR3 totals 14 residues. Germline CDR1 MNHEY, CDR2 SVGAGI. In DNA form, the CDR3 reads TGTGCCTGTGGACAGGGCCGACCGAACACTGAAGCTTTCTTT. Translating gives CACGQGRPNTEAFF.

In this sample, this clonotype turned up a few times. The rearrangement links TRBV29-1 to TRBJ2-5, with D unresolved. Trimming left V 7 bases short and J 7 bases short, with 16 bases between. CDR1 and CDR2 (germline): SQVTM, ANQGSEA. The CDR3 has 12 residues. The CDR3 protein is CSARSRLGTQYF. CDR3 bases: TGCAGCGCCAGGTCCCGTTTAGGGACCCAGTACTTC.

This clonotype was seen ten or more times. This rearrangement joins TRBV5-4 to TRBJ2-7; D is unclear. Germline V gene lookup returns CDR1 SGHNT and CDR2 YYREEE (reference sequence). The CDR3 runs to 13 residues. Deletions cut 4 bases from V and 6 bases from J, with 14 bases between. The CDR3 DNA is TGTGCCAGCAGCGTCTCCCCGGGCGTCGAGCAGTACTTC. Its translation: CASSVSPGVEQYF.

This chain joins TRBV9 and TRBJ2-1; TRBD1 matches 11 bases. The junction had 9 bases not matched to a gene; V was cut back by 9 bases and J by 7 bases. Germline lookup yields CDR1 SGDLS and CDR2 YYNGEE. This CDR3 region has 14 residues. CDR3 in amino acids: CATARGQGANEQFF. The CDR3 DNA follows: TGTGCCACAGCCCGCGGACAGGGGGCGAATGAGCAGTTCTTC.